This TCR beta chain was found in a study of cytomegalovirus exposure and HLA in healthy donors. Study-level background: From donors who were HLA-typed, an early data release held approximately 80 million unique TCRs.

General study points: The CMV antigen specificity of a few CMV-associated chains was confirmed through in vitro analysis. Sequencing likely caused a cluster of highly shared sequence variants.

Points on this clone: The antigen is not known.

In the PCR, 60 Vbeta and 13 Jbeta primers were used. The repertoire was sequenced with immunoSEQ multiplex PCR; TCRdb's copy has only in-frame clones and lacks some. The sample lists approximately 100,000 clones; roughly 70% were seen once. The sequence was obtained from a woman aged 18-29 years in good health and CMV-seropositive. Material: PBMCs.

CDR3 in DNA: TGTGCCAGCAGTGAAACAGGGAGCGAAGGGGGTGAAAAACTGTTTTTT. It codes for CASSETGSEGGEKLFF. The chain combines TRBV6-4 with TRBJ1-4, with D possibly TRBD1 on 6 matching bases. The CDR3 covers 16 residues. Trimming shortened V by 3 bases and J by 7 bases, and 18 bases separated the two germline ends. CDR1 is MRHNA, CDR2 SNTAGT, per germline.